Listed here is a single T cell receptor beta chain. Measured with immunoSEQ multiplex PCR; TCRdb has only the in-frame clones, and not every one. The sample lists about 300,000 clones, about 85% occurring once. The data originate from a study of blood T cell repertoires in COVID-19. This clonotype was sampled from a woman aged 25 to 39 who had recovered from COVID-19. Material for sequencing was PBMCs or T cells enriched from blood (not recorded which).

The CDR3 loop reads CSASRLAGGRETQYF. In DNA, the CDR3 is TGCAGTGCTAGTCGGCTCGCGGGGGGGCGTGAGACCCAGTACTTC. This rearrangement joins TRBV20-1 to TRBJ2-5, with 9 positions matching TRBD2. CDR3 length: 15 residues. V was clipped by 3 bases and J by 5 bases; unmatched bases: 10. Per the germline V gene, CDR1 is DFQATT and CDR2 is SNEGSKA (reference sequence).